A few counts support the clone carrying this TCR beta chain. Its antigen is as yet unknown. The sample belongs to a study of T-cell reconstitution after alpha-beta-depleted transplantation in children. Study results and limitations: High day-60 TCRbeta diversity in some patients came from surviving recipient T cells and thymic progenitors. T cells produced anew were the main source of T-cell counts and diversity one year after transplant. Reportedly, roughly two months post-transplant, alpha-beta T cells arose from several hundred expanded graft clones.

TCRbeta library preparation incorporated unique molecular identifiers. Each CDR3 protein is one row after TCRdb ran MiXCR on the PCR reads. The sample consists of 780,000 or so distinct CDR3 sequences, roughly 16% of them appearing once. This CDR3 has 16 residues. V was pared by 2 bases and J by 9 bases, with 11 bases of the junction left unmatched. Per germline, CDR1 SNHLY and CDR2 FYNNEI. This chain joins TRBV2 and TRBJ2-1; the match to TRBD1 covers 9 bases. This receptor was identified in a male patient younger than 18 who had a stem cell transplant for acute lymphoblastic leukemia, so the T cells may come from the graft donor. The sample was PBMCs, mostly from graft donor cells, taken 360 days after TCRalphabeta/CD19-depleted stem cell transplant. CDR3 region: CASSESSGTGRAEQFF. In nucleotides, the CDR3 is TGTGCCAGCAGTGAATCTTCCGGGACAGGGAGGGCTGAGCAGTTCTTC.